The 29 T cell receptor beta chains below come from one sample, sequenced in a study of blood T cell repertoires in COVID-19. Measured with immunoSEQ multiplex PCR; TCRdb has only the in-frame clones, and not every one. The sample yields about 210,000 clones, around 81% seen once. Sample: PBMCs or T cells enriched from blood (not recorded which). These receptors were obtained from a woman aged 45-59 years with acute COVID-19.

V is TRBV13 and J is TRBJ2-5; 9 bases align to TRBD1. Germline loops: CDR1 PRHDT, CDR2 FYEKMQ (reference sequence). With 1 base clipped from V and 2 bases from J, the junction kept 8 bases outside the gene matches. This CDR3 region has 17 residues. CDR3 loop: CASSLVGTGPAQETQYF. CDR3 nucleotides: TGTGCCAGCAGCTTAGTCGGGACAGGGCCAGCGCAAGAGACCCAGTACTTC.

The chain uses TRBV28 and TRBJ1-2, with D unresolved. Germline values: CDR1 MDHEN, CDR2 SYDVKM. This CDR3 contains 15 residues. V was cut by 6 bases and J by 4 bases, with 18 bases left in between. The CDR3 DNA reads TGTGCCAGCAGCCCACAGCTGGGCGGACTCTATGGCTACACCTTC. Protein: CASSPQLGGLYGYTF.

The chain combines TRBV7-2 with TRBJ1-1; D remains unclear. CDR1 is SGHTA, CDR2 FQGNSA, per germline. V shed 3 bases and J shed 0 bases, with 11 bases lying between them. This CDR3 spans 15 amino acids. CDR3 loop: CASSFPTRLNTEAFF. The CDR3 region has the DNA TGTGCCAGCAGCTTTCCGACCAGGCTGAACACTGAAGCTTTCTTT.

This chain uses TRBV19 with TRBJ2-7, with 7 bases identical to TRBD1. The CDR3 is made up of 14 amino acids. The V segment lost 5 bases and the J segment 6 bases; nucleotides outside the gene matches: 10. Per the germline V gene, CDR1 is LNHDA and CDR2 is SQIVND (reference sequence). DNA of the CDR3: TGTGCCAGTAGTGTTACAGGGGCCCTGGGCGAGCAGTACTTC. Translated: CASSVTGALGEQYF. The full variable domain, with the rest looked up from reference TRBV19 and TRBJ2-7, is DGGITQSPKYLFRKEGQNVTLSCEQNLNHDAMYWYRQDPGQGLRLIYYSQIVNDFQKGDIAEGYSVSREKKESFPLTVTSAQKNPTAFYLCASSVTGALGEQYFGPGTRLTVT.

The chain has TRBV28 and TRBJ2-7, with D possibly matching TRBD1 (6 bases). Looked up from germline, CDR1 is MDHEN and CDR2 is SYDVKM. CDR3 size: 13 residues. V was cut by 5 bases and J by 5 bases, with 13 bases left in between. CDR3 amino acids: CASSLGRDNEQYF. The CDR3 bases are TGTGCCAGCAGTCTAGGTAGGGACAACGAGCAGTACTTC.

This CDR3 is CATQGRMRGGEKLFF. CDR3 nucleotides: TGTGCCACCCAAGGACGCATGAGGGGGGGCGAAAAACTGTTTTTT. The rearrangement links TRBV27 to TRBJ1-4, with a possible D match to TRBD1 (6 bases). The V gene lost 10 bases and the J gene lost 8 bases, with 23 bases spanning the gap. The germline V gene has CDR1 MNHEY and CDR2 SMNVEV (reference sequence). The CDR3 sequence is 15 residues long.

V usage is TRBV12-3 or TRBV12-4 and J usage is TRBJ1-2; a possible D gene is TRBD1 (5 bases). The ends were cut back, 3 bases at V and 8 bases at J, with 10 bases in the middle. CDR3 length equals 12 residues. CDR3 nucleotides: TGTGCCAGCAGTTTGGTAGGGGCAGGCTACACCTTC. Protein sequence: CASSLVGAGYTF.

This chain links TRBV5-6 with TRBJ2-3, with 11 nucleotides matching TRBD1. With 1 base clipped from V and 4 bases from J, the junction kept 2 bases outside the gene matches. Germline V CDR1 and CDR2: SGHDT, YYEEEE. The CDR3 contains 15 residues. CDR3 loop: CASSLRTGGADTQYF. In DNA form, the CDR3 reads TGTGCCAGCAGCTTGAGGACAGGGGGCGCAGATACGCAGTATTTT.

The chain recombines TRBV19 with TRBJ2-6, with 12 positions matching TRBD2. Germline trimming cut 7 bases from V and 1 base from J; bases unmatched to any gene: 8. Germline loops: CDR1 LNHDA, CDR2 SQIVND (reference sequence). The CDR3 loop spans 18 amino acids. In DNA, the CDR3 is TGTGCCAGTACCGATCCGGGGACTAGCGGGTCTGGGGCCAACGTCCTGACTTTC. Translated, it gives CASTDPGTSGSGANVLTF.

V and J are TRBV3-1 (or the pseudogene TRBV3-2) and TRBJ2-1, with TRBD2 identical over 8 bases. The CDR3 spans 14 residues. Germline CDR1 reads LGHDT; CDR2 reads YNNKEL (reference sequence). V was clipped by 4 bases and J by 7 bases; unmatched bases: 6. CDR3 region: CASSRSGGGNEQFF. As DNA, the CDR3 is TGTGCCAGCAGCCGCTCCGGGGGGGGAAATGAGCAGTTCTTC.

The chain links TRBV7-2 to TRBJ1-3; 7 bases are a match to TRBD1. With V trimmed by 6 bases and J by 0 bases, 8 bases remained unmatched. Germline assignment: CDR1 SGHTA and CDR2 FQGNSA. The CDR3 loop spans 16 amino acids. The CDR3 loop is CASRGPGGNSGNTIYF. The CDR3 bases are TGTGCCAGCAGAGGTCCAGGGGGGAACTCTGGAAACACCATATATTTT.

This chain connects TRBV2 to TRBJ2-6; D may be TRBD1 (6 bases). The CDR3 totals 14 residues. The V and J ends lost 7 bases and 0 bases respectively, with 7 bases between them. Looked up from germline, CDR1 is SNHLY and CDR2 is FYNNEI. In DNA, the CDR3 is TGTGCCAGCACACAGGGCTCTGGGGCCAACGTCCTGACTTTC. The encoded protein is CASTQGSGANVLTF.

V and J are TRBV19 and TRBJ2-1, with D possibly being TRBD1 (5 bases). The CDR3 sequence is 16 residues long. Germline values: CDR1 LNHDA, CDR2 SQIVND (reference sequence). V was trimmed by 4 bases and J by 7 bases, leaving 20 bases between them. The CDR3 nucleotides are TGTGCCAGTAGTAACGGTGGGGCGGCTCAAGGGAATGAGCAGTTCTTC. Translation gives CASSNGGAAQGNEQFF.

The chain carries TRBV28 and TRBJ1-1; 7 bases agree with TRBD1. Germline assignment: CDR1 MDHEN and CDR2 SYDVKM. The CDR3 totals 15 residues. The J segment lost 5 bases and the V segment lost 6 bases, leaving 12 bases of the junction unmatched. CDR3 DNA sequence: TGTGCCAGCAGCCCCCCCGCGACAGGGCCTACTGAAGCTTTCTTT. Residues: CASSPPATGPTEAFF.

This clone has more than one count but fewer than ten. The chain is built from TRBV7-8 and TRBJ1-3; 8 bases are a match to TRBD1. This CDR3 is 17 amino acids long. With 5 bases clipped from V and 0 bases from J, the junction kept 9 bases outside the gene matches. The germline V gene has CDR1 SGHVS and CDR2 FQNEAQ. The CDR3 sequence is CASSAWTGPYSGNTIYF. In DNA form, the CDR3 reads TGTGCCAGCAGCGCATGGACAGGGCCGTACTCTGGAAACACCATATATTTT.

This sequence joins TRBV6-2 or TRBV6-3 and TRBJ1-1, with 7 bases identical to TRBD1. The CDR3 consists of 13 residues. Germline V gene data show CDR1 as MNHEY and CDR2 as SVGEGT. Germline trimming cut 5 bases from V and 3 bases from J; bases unmatched to any gene: 3. The CDR3 nucleotides read TGTGCCAGCAGTCCACAGGGGTACACTGAAGCTTTCTTT. Its protein is CASSPQGYTEAFF.

The J gene is TRBJ1-2, the V gene TRBV28, with TRBD1 as a possible D gene (5 bases). This CDR3 has 19 residues. Germline V CDR1 and CDR2: MDHEN, SYDVKM. V was cut by 4 bases and J by 2 bases, with 26 bases left in between. The CDR3 DNA reads as TGTGCCAGCAGTTCCCCGGTCGTCAGGGAAGTCCCTCAAAACTATGGCTACACCTTC. As protein: CASSSPVVREVPQNYGYTF.

A few counts support this clone. The chain recombines TRBV30 with TRBJ2-7; 10 bases are a match to TRBD2. The CDR3 contains 15 residues. Germline-derived CDR1 and CDR2 are GTSNPN and SVGIG (reference sequence). J was trimmed by 2 bases and V by 3 bases; bases with no gene match: 7. The CDR3 region is CAWRRNLAGAYEQYF. CDR3 nucleotide sequence: TGTGCCTGGAGGCGAAACCTAGCGGGAGCCTACGAGCAGTACTTC.

The CDR3 sequence is CASSLARYTEAFF. DNA of the CDR3: TGTGCCAGCAGCTTAGCCAGGTACACTGAAGCTTTCTTT. The chain uses TRBV11-3 and TRBJ1-1; D gene uncertain. The CDR3 runs to 13 residues. Trimming shortened V by 1 base and J by 3 bases, and 6 bases separated the two germline ends. Germline lookup yields CDR1 SGHNT and CDR2 YENEEA.

The V call is TRBV9, the J call TRBJ2-1; TRBD2 matches at 12 bases. The CDR3 has 15 residues. V was pared by 4 bases and J by 6 bases, with 5 bases of the junction left unmatched. In germline, CDR1 is SGDLS, CDR2 YYNGEE. The CDR3 loop reads CASSYGLAGTNEQFF. In DNA, the CDR3 is TGTGCCAGCAGCTACGGACTAGCGGGAACCAATGAGCAGTTCTTC.

This chain connects TRBV6-5 to TRBJ2-5; TRBD1 is a possible D gene (5 bases). Germline CDR1 MNHEY, CDR2 SVGAGI. CDR3 length: 13 residues. V was trimmed by 6 bases and J by 7 bases, leaving 15 bases between them. As DNA, the CDR3 is TGTGCCAGCAGCCACGTCAGGGAAGGGACCCAGTACTTC. Protein: CASSHVREGTQYF.

The rearrangement joins TRBV7-9 to TRBJ1-1; D unclear. Trimming removed 5 bases from V and 1 base from J, with 8 bases in between. CDR3 length: 13 amino acids. Germline V gene data show CDR1 as SEHNR and CDR2 as FQNEAQ (reference sequence). The CDR3 here is CASSRTQNTEAFF. The CDR3 nucleotides read TGTGCCAGCAGCAGAACACAGAACACTGAAGCTTTCTTT. The full variable domain, its missing parts supplied by reference TRBV7-9 and TRBJ1-1, is DTGVSQNPRHKITKRGQNVTFRCDPISEHNRLYWYRQTLGQGPEFLTYFQNEAQLEKSRLLSDRFSAERPKGSFSTLEIQRTEQGDSAMYLCASSRTQNTEAFFGQGTRLTVV.

The chain couples TRBV2 to TRBJ2-2; 8 bases are a match to TRBD1. Germline assignment: CDR1 SNHLY and CDR2 FYNNEI. This CDR3 region has 13 residues. Trimming removed 7 bases from V and 4 bases from J; junction bases left unmatched: 2. The chain's CDR3 is CASTDRATGELFF. CDR3 nucleotides: TGTGCCAGCACGGACAGGGCCACCGGGGAGCTGTTTTTT.

The chain uses TRBV7-7 and TRBJ2-3; maybe TRBD2 (5 bases). Germline V gene lookup returns CDR1 SSHAT and CDR2 FNYEAQ (reference sequence). The V and J ends lost 4 bases and 2 bases respectively, with 10 bases between them. CDR3 length: 14 amino acids. CDR3 region: CASSSGLYTDTQYF. The CDR3 DNA reads as TGTGCCAGCAGCTCCGGACTGTACACAGATACGCAGTATTTT. The entire variable domain, with the rest obtained from reference TRBV7-7 and TRBJ2-3, is as follows: GAGVSQSPRYKVTKRGQDVTLRCDPISSHATLYWYQQALGQGPEFLTYFNYEAQPDKSGLPSDRFSAERPEGSISTLTIQRTEQRDSAMYRCASSSGLYTDTQYFGPGTRLTVL.

The chain links TRBV7-3 to TRBJ1-1; a weak D match, TRBD1 (5 bases). The V end was cut by 2 bases, the J end by 2 bases, with 6 bases between. This CDR3 contains 13 residues. The germline V gene encodes CDR1 SGHTA and CDR2 FQGTGA. In DNA, the CDR3 is TGTGCCAGCAGCTTAGACAGTAACACTGAAGCTTTCTTT. Its translation: CASSLDSNTEAFF.

V usage is TRBV18 and J usage is TRBJ2-3; perhaps TRBD2 as D (5 bases). Germline CDR1 KGHSH, CDR2 LQKENI. There are 15 residues in the CDR3. V dropped 1 base and J dropped 0 bases, with 8 bases sitting between them. This chain's CDR3 is CASSPRTGSTDTQYF. CDR3 DNA sequence: TGTGCCAGCTCACCACGAACGGGGAGCACAGATACGCAGTATTTT.

This chain connects TRBV27 to TRBJ2-1, with a possible D match to TRBD2 (6 bases). The CDR3 has 16 amino acids. The germline V and J ends were trimmed by 7 bases and 0 bases, with 16 bases remaining between them. Germline values: CDR1 MNHEY, CDR2 SMNVEV (reference sequence). DNA for the CDR3: TGTGCCAGCACCAGGGACTCCTATAGCTCCTACAATGAGCAGTTCTTC. It specifies CASTRDSYSSYNEQFF.

This clone was counted only a few times. Other DNA sequences in this sample translate to the same CDR3. V and J are TRBV7-9 and TRBJ2-1; 8 bases agree with TRBD2. V lost 5 bases and J lost 0; bases outside the gene matches: 3. The CDR3 contains 15 residues. Germline V CDR1 and CDR2: SEHNR, FQNEAQ (reference sequence). CDR3 sequence: CASSPSGSSYNEQFF. CDR3 nucleotide sequence: TGTGCCAGCAGCCCCAGCGGGAGCTCCTACAATGAGCAGTTCTTC.

The chain is built from TRBV9 and TRBJ2-7; D is unclear. This CDR3 comprises 14 residues. Germline CDR1 and CDR2: SGDLS and YYNGEE. V was clipped by 1 base and J by 2 bases, with 10 bases between them. The CDR3 nucleotides are TGTGCCAGCAGCGTATATAGCCAACCCTACGAGCAGTACTTC. This encodes CASSVYSQPYEQYF.